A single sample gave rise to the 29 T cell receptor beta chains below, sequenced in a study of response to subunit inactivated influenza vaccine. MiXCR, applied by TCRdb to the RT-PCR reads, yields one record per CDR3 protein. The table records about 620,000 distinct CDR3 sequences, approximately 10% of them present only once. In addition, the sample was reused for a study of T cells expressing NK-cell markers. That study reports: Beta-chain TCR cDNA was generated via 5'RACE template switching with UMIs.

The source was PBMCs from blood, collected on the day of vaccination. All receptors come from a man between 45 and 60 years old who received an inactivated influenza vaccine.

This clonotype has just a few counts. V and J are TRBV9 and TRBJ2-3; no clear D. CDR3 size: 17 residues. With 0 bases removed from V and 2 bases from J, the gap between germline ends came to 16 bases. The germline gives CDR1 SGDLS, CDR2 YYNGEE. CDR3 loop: CASSVGVGVGFTDTQYF. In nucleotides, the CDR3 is TGTGCCAGCAGCGTAGGAGTTGGTGTTGGGTTCACAGATACGCAGTATTTT.

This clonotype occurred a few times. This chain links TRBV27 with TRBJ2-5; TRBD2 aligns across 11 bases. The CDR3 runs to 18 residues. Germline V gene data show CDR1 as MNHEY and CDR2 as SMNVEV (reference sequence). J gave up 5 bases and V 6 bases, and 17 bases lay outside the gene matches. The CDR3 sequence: CASRPLRSSGRARETQYF. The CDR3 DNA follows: TGTGCCAGCAGACCCCTCCGAAGTAGCGGGAGGGCCCGGGAGACCCAGTACTTC.

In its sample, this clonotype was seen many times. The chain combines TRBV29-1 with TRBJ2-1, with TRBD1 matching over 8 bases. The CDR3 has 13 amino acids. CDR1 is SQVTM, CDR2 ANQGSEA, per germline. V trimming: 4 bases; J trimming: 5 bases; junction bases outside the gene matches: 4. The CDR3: CSVVGQGNNEQFF. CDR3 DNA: TGCAGCGTTGTAGGACAGGGAAACAATGAGCAGTTCTTC.

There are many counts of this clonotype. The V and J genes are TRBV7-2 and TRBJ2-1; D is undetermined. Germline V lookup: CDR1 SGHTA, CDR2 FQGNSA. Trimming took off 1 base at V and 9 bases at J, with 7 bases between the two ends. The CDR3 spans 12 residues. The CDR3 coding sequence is TGTGCCAGCAGCTTAGATTTCGGTGAGCAGTTCTTC. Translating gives CASSLDFGEQFF.

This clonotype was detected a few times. CDR3 in amino acids: CATSRDPPQGANSPLHF. The CDR3 region has the DNA TGTGCCACCAGCAGAGATCCTCCACAGGGGGCGAATTCACCCCTCCACTTT. The gene calls are TRBV15 and TRBJ1-6, with 9 bases identical to TRBD1. This CDR3 contains 17 residues. The trim removed 0 bases at V and 7 bases at J, leaving 7 bases unmatched. In germline, CDR1 is LNHNV, CDR2 YYDKDF (reference sequence).

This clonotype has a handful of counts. In DNA, the CDR3 is TGTGCCAGCAGCCCATTTCTGGCGGCCGACAATGAGCAGTTCTTC. Residues: CASSPFLAADNEQFF. The V and J genes are TRBV7-2 and TRBJ2-1, with no clear D. Germline CDR1 is SGHTA and CDR2 is FQGNSA. V was pared by 5 bases and J by 5 bases, with 16 bases between. CDR3 length: 15 residues.

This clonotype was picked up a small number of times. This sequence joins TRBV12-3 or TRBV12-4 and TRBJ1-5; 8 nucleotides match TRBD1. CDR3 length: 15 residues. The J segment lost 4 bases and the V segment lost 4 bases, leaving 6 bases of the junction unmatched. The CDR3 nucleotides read TGTGCCAGCAGTTATGCCGGACAGGGTAATCAGCCCCAGCATTTT. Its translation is CASSYAGQGNQPQHF.

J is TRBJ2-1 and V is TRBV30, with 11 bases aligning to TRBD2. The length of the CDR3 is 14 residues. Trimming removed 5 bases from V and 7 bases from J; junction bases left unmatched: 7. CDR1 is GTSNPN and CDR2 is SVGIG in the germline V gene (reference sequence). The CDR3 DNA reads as TGTGCCTGGGGCCTAGCGGGAGGTGGAAATGAGCAGTTCTTC. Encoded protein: CAWGLAGGGNEQFF.

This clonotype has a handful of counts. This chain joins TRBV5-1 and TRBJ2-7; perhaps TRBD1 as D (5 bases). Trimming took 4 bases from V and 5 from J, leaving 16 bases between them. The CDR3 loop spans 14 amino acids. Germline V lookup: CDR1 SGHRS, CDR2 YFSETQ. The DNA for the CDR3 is TGCGCCAGCAGCCAGGGCCGCTCAACCAACGAGCAGTACTTC. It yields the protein CASSQGRSTNEQYF.

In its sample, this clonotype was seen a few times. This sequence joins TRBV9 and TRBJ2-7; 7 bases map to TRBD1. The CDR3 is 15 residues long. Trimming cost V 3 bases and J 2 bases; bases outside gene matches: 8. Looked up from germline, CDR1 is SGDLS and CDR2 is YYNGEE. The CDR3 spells CASSGGATGTYEQYF. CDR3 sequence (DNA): TGTGCCAGCAGCGGAGGGGCGACAGGGACCTACGAGCAGTACTTC. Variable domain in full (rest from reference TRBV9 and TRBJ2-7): DSGVTQTPKHLITATGQRVTLRCSPRSGDLSVYWYQQSLDQGLQFLIQYYNGEERAKGNILERFSAQQFPDLHSELNLSSLELGDSALYFCASSGGATGTYEQYFGPGTRLTVT.

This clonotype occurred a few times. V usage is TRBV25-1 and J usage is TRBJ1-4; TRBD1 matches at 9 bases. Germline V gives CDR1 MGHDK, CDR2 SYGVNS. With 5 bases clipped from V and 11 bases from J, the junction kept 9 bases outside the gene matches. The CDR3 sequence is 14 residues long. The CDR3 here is CASSLGQGVGKLFF. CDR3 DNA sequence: TGTGCCAGCAGTTTGGGACAGGGTGTCGGGAAACTGTTTTTT.

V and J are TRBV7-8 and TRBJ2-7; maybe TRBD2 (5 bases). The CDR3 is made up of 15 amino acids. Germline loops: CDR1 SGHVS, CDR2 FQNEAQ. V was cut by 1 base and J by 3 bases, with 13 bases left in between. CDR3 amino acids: CASSLEEGLYYEQYF. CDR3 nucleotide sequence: TGTGCCAGCAGCTTAGAAGAAGGACTGTACTACGAGCAGTACTTC.

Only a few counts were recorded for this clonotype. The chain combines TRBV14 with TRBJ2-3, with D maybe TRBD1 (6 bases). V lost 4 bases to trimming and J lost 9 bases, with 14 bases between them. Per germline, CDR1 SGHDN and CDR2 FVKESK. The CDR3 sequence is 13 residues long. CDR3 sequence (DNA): TGTGCCAGCAGCCTTACACAGGGAAGCACGCAGTATTTT. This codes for CASSLTQGSTQYF.

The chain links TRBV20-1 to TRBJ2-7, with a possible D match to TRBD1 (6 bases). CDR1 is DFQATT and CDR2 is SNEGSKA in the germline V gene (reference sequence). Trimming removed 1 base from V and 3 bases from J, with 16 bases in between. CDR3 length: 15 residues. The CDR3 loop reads CSARALDRSHYEQYF. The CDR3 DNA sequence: TGCAGTGCTAGAGCCCTTGACAGGTCGCACTACGAGCAGTACTTC.

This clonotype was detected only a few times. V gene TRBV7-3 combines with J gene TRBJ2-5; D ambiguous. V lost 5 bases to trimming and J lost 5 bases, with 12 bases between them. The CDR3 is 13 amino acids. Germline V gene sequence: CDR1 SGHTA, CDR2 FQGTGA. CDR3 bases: TGTGCCAGCAGCAAGGAATATAGGGAGACCCAGTACTTC. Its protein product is CASSKEYRETQYF. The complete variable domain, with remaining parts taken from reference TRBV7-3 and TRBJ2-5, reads GAGVSQTPSNKVTEKGKYVELRCDPISGHTALYWYRQSLGQGPEFLIYFQGTGAADDSGLPNDRFFAVRPEGSVSTLKIQRTERGDSAVYLCASSKEYRETQYFGPGTRLLVL.

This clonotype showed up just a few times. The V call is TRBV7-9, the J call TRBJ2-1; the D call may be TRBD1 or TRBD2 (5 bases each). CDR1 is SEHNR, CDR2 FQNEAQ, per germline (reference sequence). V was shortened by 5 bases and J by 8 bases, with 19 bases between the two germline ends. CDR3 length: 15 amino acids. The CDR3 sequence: CASSHPGPRGDEQFF. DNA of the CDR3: TGTGCCAGCAGCCATCCGGGGCCAAGGGGCGATGAGCAGTTCTTC.

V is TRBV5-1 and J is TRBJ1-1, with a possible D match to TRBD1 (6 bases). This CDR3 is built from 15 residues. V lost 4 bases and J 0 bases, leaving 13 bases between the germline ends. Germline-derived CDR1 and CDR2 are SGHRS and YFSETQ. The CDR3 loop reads CASSIFQGMNTEAFF. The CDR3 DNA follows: TGCGCCAGCAGCATCTTCCAGGGGATGAACACTGAAGCTTTCTTT.

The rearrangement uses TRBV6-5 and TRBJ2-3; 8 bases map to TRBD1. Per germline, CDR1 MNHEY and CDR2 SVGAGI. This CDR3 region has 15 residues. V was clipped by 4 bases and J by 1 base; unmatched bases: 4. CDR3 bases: TGTGCCAGCAGTTCAGGGGGCGCGGGCACAGATACGCAGTATTTT. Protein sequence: CASSSGGAGTDTQYF.

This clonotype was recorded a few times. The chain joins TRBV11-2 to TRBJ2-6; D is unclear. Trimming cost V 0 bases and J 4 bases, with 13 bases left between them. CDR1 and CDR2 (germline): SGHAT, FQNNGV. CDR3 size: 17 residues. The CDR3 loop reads CASSLDLGVGGANVLTF. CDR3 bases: TGTGCCAGCAGCTTAGATCTCGGCGTTGGCGGGGCCAACGTCCTGACTTTC.

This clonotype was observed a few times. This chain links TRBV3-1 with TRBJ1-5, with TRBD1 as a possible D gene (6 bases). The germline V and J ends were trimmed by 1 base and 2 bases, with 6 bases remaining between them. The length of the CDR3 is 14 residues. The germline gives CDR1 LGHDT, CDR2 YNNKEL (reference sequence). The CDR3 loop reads CASSQAGGNQPQHF. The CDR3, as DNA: TGTGCCAGCAGCCAAGCAGGGGGCAATCAGCCCCAGCATTTT.

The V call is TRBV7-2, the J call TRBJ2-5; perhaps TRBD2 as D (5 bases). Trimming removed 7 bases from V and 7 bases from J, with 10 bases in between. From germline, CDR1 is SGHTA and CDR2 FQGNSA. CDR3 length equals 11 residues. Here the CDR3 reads CASTEGMTQYF. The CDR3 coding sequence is TGTGCCAGCACCGAGGGTATGACCCAGTACTTC. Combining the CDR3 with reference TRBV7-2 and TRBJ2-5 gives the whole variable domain GAGVSQSPSNKVTEKGKDVELRCDPISGHTALYWYRQSLGQGLEFLIYFQGNSAPDKSGLPSDRFSAERTGGSVSTLTIQRTQQEDSAVYLCASTEGMTQYFGPGTRLLVL.

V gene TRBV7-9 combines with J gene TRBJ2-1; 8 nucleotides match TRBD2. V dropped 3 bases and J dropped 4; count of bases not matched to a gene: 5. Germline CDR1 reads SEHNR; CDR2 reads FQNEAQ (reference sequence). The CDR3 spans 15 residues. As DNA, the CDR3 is TGTGCCAGCAGCTTTGCTAGCGGGCCATACAATGAGCAGTTCTTC. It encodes CASSFASGPYNEQFF. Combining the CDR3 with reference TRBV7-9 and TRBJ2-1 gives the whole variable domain DTGVSQNPRHKITKRGQNVTFRCDPISEHNRLYWYRQTLGQGPEFLTYFQNEAQLEKSRLLSDRFSAERPKGSFSTLEIQRTEQGDSAMYLCASSFASGPYNEQFFGPGTRLTVL.

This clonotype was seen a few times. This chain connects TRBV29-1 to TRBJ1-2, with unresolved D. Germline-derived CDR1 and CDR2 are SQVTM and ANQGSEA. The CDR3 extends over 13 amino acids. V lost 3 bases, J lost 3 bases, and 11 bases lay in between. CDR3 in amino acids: CSVEVLGDYGYTF. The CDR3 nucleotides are TGCAGCGTTGAGGTGCTTGGGGACTATGGCTACACCTTC.

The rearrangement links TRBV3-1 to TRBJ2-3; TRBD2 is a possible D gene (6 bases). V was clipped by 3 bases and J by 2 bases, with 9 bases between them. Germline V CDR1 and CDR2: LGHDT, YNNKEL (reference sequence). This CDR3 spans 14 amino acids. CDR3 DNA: TGTGCCAGCAGCCATGGGGGGAACACAGATACGCAGTATTTT. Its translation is CASSHGGNTDTQYF.

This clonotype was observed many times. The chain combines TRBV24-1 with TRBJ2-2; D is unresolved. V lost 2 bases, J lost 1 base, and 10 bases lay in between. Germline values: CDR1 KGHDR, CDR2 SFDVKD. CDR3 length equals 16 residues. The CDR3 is CATSDSPGRNTGELFF. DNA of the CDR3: TGTGCCACCAGTGATTCCCCGGGCCGGAACACCGGGGAGCTGTTTTTT.

The CDR3 nucleotides are TGTGCCAGCACCCTTAACTACGAGCAGTACTTC. Its translation: CASTLNYEQYF. This chain joins TRBV2 and TRBJ2-7; D unresolved. The germline CDR1 and CDR2 sequences are SNHLY and FYNNEI. V was clipped by 7 bases and J by 3 bases, with 7 bases between them. The CDR3 is 11 residues long.

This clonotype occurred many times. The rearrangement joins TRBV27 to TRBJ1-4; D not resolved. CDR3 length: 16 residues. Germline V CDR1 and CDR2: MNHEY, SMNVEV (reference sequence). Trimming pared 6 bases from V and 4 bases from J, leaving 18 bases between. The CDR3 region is CASSPTTTGSNEKLFF. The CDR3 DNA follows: TGTGCCAGCAGCCCCACAACTACCGGAAGTAATGAAAAACTGTTTTTT.

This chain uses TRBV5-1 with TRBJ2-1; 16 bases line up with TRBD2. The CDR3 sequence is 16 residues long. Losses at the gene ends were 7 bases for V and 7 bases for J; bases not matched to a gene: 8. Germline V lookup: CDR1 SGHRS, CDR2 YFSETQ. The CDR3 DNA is TGCGCCAGCGGGGGACTAGCGGGAGGGCCAGGTAATGAGCAGTTCTTC. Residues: CASGGLAGGPGNEQFF.

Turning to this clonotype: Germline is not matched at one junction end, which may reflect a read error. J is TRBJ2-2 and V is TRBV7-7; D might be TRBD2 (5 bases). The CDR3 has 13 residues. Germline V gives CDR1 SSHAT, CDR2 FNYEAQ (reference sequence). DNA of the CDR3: TGTGCCAGCAGCTTAGTGACGGCCGGGGAGCTGATTTTT. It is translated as CASSLVTAGELIF.